The 28 T cell receptor beta chains below come from one sample, sequenced in a study of cytomegalovirus exposure and HLA in healthy donors. PCR primers comprised 60 Vbeta and 13 Jbeta primers. The protocol was immunoSEQ multiplex PCR, while the TCRdb copy is restricted to in-frame clones and leaves out a portion. The table lists about 160,000 clones, approximately 90% of them singletons, with around 0.93% in the top ten. The sequenced material came from PBMCs. The receptors derive from a woman aged 30 to 39 in good health and CMV-seronegative.

This chain uses TRBV7-6 with TRBJ1-1; D uncertain. Germline V gives CDR1 SGHVS, CDR2 FNYEAQ. V dropped 0 bases and J dropped 1 base, with 3 bases sitting between them. The CDR3 is made up of 13 amino acids. The CDR3 coding sequence is TGTGCCAGCAGCTTAGCGCGGAACACTGAAGCTTTCTTT. It translates to CASSLARNTEAFF.

The CDR3 DNA sequence: TGTGCCAGCAGCAACCGGGACAGGGGCTACGAGCAGTACTTC. Residues: CASSNRDRGYEQYF. V is TRBV7-2 and J is TRBJ2-5; 10 bases map to TRBD1. The J call is uncertain, as TRBJ2-7 better fits the DNA end. Germline-derived CDR1 and CDR2 are SGHTA and FQGNSA. The CDR3 is 14 amino acids.

The chain combines TRBV7-2 with TRBJ1-5; the D is unclear. Deletions cut 2 bases from V and 4 bases from J, with 6 bases between. CDR1 and CDR2 from the germline V gene are SGHTA and FQGNSA. There are 13 residues in the CDR3. CDR3 sequence (DNA): TGTGCCAGCAGCTTATCCTATAATCAGCCCCAGCATTTT. Its translation is CASSLSYNQPQHF. Supplemented by reference TRBV7-2 and TRBJ1-5, the full variable domain reads GAGVSQSPSNKVTEKGKDVELRCDPISGHTALYWYRQSLGQGLEFLIYFQGNSAPDKSGLPSDRFSAERTGGSVSTLTIQRTQQEDSAVYLCASSLSYNQPQHFGDGTRLSIL.

CDR3 DNA: TGTGCCAGCAGTGAATATGGGGCGAACACTGAAGCTTTCTTT. It encodes CASSEYGANTEAFF. The J gene is TRBJ1-1, the V gene TRBV25-1; D might be TRBD1 (5 bases). The CDR3 extends over 14 amino acids. V lost 0 bases and J 1 base, leaving 6 bases between the germline ends. Germline-derived CDR1 and CDR2 are MGHDK and SYGVNS.

The chain couples TRBV5-1 to TRBJ2-1; weak D call: TRBD2 (5 bases). The CDR3 runs to 15 residues. Germline-derived CDR1 and CDR2 are SGHRS and YFSETQ. Trimming removed 4 bases at V and 0 bases at J, with 11 bases between. This CDR3 is CASSPPADSYNEQFF. The DNA of the CDR3 is TGCGCCAGCAGCCCCCCAGCGGACTCCTACAATGAGCAGTTCTTC.

The chain links TRBV7-2 to TRBJ1-2; D gene unclear. Germline lookup yields CDR1 SGHTA and CDR2 FQGNSA. Trimming removed 1 base at V and 0 bases at J, with 9 bases between. This CDR3 is 15 amino acids long. This chain's CDR3 is CASSLGPSANYGYTF. CDR3 nucleotides: TGTGCCAGCAGCTTAGGCCCCAGTGCTAACTATGGCTACACCTTC.

V and J are TRBV5-4 and TRBJ2-7; possible D gene TRBD2, 6 bases. Germline-derived CDR1 and CDR2 are SGHNT and YYREEE (reference sequence). The CDR3 covers 13 residues. V was pared by 1 base and J by 5 bases, with 10 bases between. The CDR3 loop reads CASSLQGGNEQYF. DNA of the CDR3: TGTGCCAGCAGCTTGCAGGGAGGTAACGAGCAGTACTTC.

This rearrangement joins TRBV15 to TRBJ1-6; perhaps TRBD1 as D (5 bases). CDR3 size: 15 residues. CDR1 and CDR2 (germline): LNHNV, YYDKDF (reference sequence). The ends were cut back, 0 bases at V and 10 bases at J, with 13 bases in the middle. In DNA form, the CDR3 reads TGTGCCACCAGCAGAGATGGGGGAGGTGGCTCACCCCTCCACTTT. Its translation: CATSRDGGGGSPLHF.

This rearrangement joins TRBV28 to TRBJ1-2, with D hard to call. The germline V and J ends were trimmed by 7 bases and 7 bases, with 10 bases remaining between them. The V gene's germline CDR1 is MDHEN and CDR2 SYDVKM. This CDR3 region has 11 residues. Written as DNA, the CDR3 is TGTGCCAGCACCACGTTCGGTGGCTACACCTTC. Translation: CASTTFGGYTF.

The V gene is TRBV5-4, the J gene TRBJ2-5, with TRBD2 identical over 8 bases. Germline V gene sequence: CDR1 SGHNT, CDR2 YYREEE (reference sequence). The CDR3 loop spans 15 amino acids. The J segment lost 3 bases and the V segment lost 2 bases, leaving 6 bases of the junction unmatched. Written as DNA, the CDR3 is TGTGCCAGCAGCTTCATTTTTAGCGGGAAAGAGACCCAGTACTTC. The encoded protein is CASSFIFSGKETQYF. Full variable domain (missing parts from reference TRBV5-4 and TRBJ2-5): ETGVTQSPTHLIKTRGQQVTLRCSSQSGHNTVSWYQQALGQGPQFIFQYYREEENGRGNFPPRFSGLQFPNYSSELNVNALELDDSALYLCASSFIFSGKETQYFGPGTRLLVL.

V gene TRBV5-5 combines with J gene TRBJ1-2, with TRBD1 identical over 11 bases. The V segment lost 4 bases and the J segment 7 bases; nucleotides outside the gene matches: 9. The CDR3 is 15 residues long. The V gene's germline CDR1 is SGHKS and CDR2 YYEKEE (reference sequence). CDR3 in DNA: TGTGCCAGCAGCCCCCACGGGACAGGGGGTAGTGGCTACACCTTC. This translates into CASSPHGTGGSGYTF. The whole variable domain, remainder taken from reference TRBV5-5 and TRBJ1-2, is DAGVTQSPTHLIKTRGQQVTLRCSPISGHKSVSWYQQVLGQGPQFIFQYYEKEERGRGNFPDRFSARQFPNYSSELNVNALLLGDSALYLCASSPHGTGGSGYTFGSGTRLTVV.

The genes are TRBV14 and TRBJ2-7, with 9 bases matching TRBD1. The CDR3 sequence is 15 residues long. The V gene end was trimmed by 3 bases and the J gene end by 6 bases; junction bases not matched to a gene: 9. The germline CDR1 and CDR2 sequences are SGHDN and FVKESK. The DNA of the CDR3 is TGTGCCAGCAGCCAGTACCGGGACAGGGTGATCGAGCAGTACTTC. Protein product: CASSQYRDRVIEQYF.

The DNA of the CDR3 is TGTGCCAGCAGTCCCCACGCCGGACAGGGGGAGGAGACCCAGTACTTC. Translated, it gives CASSPHAGQGEETQYF. This rearrangement joins TRBV28 to TRBJ2-5; 10 nucleotides align to TRBD1. Germline trimming cut 5 bases from V and 5 bases from J; bases unmatched to any gene: 11. The CDR3 totals 16 residues. Per germline, CDR1 MDHEN and CDR2 SYDVKM.

V gene TRBV5-1 combines with J gene TRBJ2-3; D is ambiguous. CDR3 length: 14 amino acids. The V gene's germline CDR1 is SGHRS and CDR2 YFSETQ. V gave up 2 bases and J gave up 2 bases, with 9 bases separating them. The CDR3 DNA sequence: TGCGCCAGCAGCTTCAGTCCAATCACAGATACGCAGTATTTT. Amino acids: CASSFSPITDTQYF.

The chain uses TRBV9 and TRBJ1-5, with TRBD1 as a possible D gene (5 bases). Deletions cut 10 bases from V and 0 bases from J, with 17 bases between. The CDR3 sequence is 15 residues long. Germline CDR1 reads SGDLS; CDR2 reads YYNGEE. CDR3 sequence (DNA): TGTGCCGGACATACCCCCAGGGATAGCAATCAGCCCCAGCATTTT. It specifies CAGHTPRDSNQPQHF.

The rearrangement uses TRBV25-1 and TRBJ1-1, with no clear D. The germline V gene has CDR1 MGHDK and CDR2 SYGVNS. V gave up 1 base and J gave up 1 base, with 10 bases separating them. The CDR3 sequence is 15 residues long. CDR3 sequence reads: CASSEWQAKNTEAFF. The CDR3 DNA is TGTGCCAGCAGTGAATGGCAGGCGAAGAACACTGAAGCTTTCTTT. The whole variable domain, filled in from reference TRBV25-1 and TRBJ1-1, reads EADIYQTPRYLVIGTGKKITLECSQTMGHDKMYWYQQDPGMELHLIHYSYGVNSTEKGDLSSESTVSRIRTEHFPLTLESARPSHTSQYLCASSEWQAKNTEAFFGQGTRLTVV.

This clone was seen more than once but under ten times. The V gene is TRBV6-1, the J gene TRBJ2-1; TRBD1 aligns across 8 bases. V was pared by 9 bases and J by 0 bases, with 4 bases of the junction left unmatched. Germline loops: CDR1 MNHNS, CDR2 SASEGT. There are 14 residues in the CDR3. CDR3: CASWTGSSYNEQFF. The CDR3 coding sequence is TGTGCCAGTTGGACAGGGAGCTCCTACAATGAGCAGTTCTTC.

This clone appeared once. This rearrangement joins TRBV9 to TRBJ2-2; TRBD2 is a possible D gene (5 bases). Trimming pared 0 bases from V and 7 bases from J, leaving 13 bases between. Per germline, CDR1 SGDLS and CDR2 YYNGEE. This CDR3 spans 15 amino acids. CDR3 sequence (DNA): TGTGCCAGCAGCGTAGTTGGCAGCGCGGGCGGGGAGCTGTTTTTT. It specifies CASSVVGSAGGELFF.

Written as DNA, the CDR3 is TGTGCCAGCCTAATCGGGGGGGTCGAGCAGTACTTC. This codes for CASLIGGVEQYF. The genes are TRBV2 and TRBJ2-7; TRBD2 aligns across 8 bases. CDR3 length: 12 residues. V dropped 8 bases and J dropped 6; count of bases not matched to a gene: 6. Germline CDR1 reads SNHLY; CDR2 reads FYNNEI.

This chain joins TRBV18 and TRBJ1-1, with 8 bases lining up with TRBD1. Per the germline V gene, CDR1 is KGHSH and CDR2 is LQKENI. This CDR3 is built from 15 residues. V shed 5 bases, J shed 0 bases, and the junction held 5 bases outside the gene matches. This CDR3 reads CASSGDRGMNTEAFF. The CDR3, as DNA: TGTGCCAGCTCAGGTGACAGGGGCATGAACACTGAAGCTTTCTTT.

V and J are TRBV27 and TRBJ1-1; 7 bases align to TRBD1. CDR3 length: 13 residues. Germline V gene sequence: CDR1 MNHEY, CDR2 SMNVEV (reference sequence). Unmatched junction bases numbered 4, after V lost 6 bases and J lost 3 bases. CDR3 coding DNA: TGTGCCAGCAGAGTAGGGGGCGACACTGAAGCTTTCTTT. Residues: CASRVGGDTEAFF.

This clone was found once. This sample also contains other DNA sequences that code for the same CDR3. The genes are TRBV5-1 and TRBJ1-2; 7 nucleotides line up with TRBD1. This CDR3 spans 14 amino acids. V lost 0 bases, J lost 4 bases, and 3 bases stayed unmatched. CDR1 and CDR2 from the germline V gene are SGHRS and YFSETQ. The CDR3, as DNA: TGCGCCAGCAGCTTGGGACAGGGTGGCTATGGCTACACCTTC. Its translation: CASSLGQGGYGYTF.

The chain is built from TRBV7-9 and TRBJ1-3; 8 nucleotides match TRBD1. Germline V gene data show CDR1 as SEHNR and CDR2 as FQNEAQ (reference sequence). The CDR3 contains 19 residues. J gave up 4 bases and V 1 base, and 15 bases lay outside the gene matches. The CDR3 DNA reads as TGTGCCAGCAGCTTAGAATTTGGGACAGGAGAACCACCAGGAAACACCATATATTTT. It yields the protein CASSLEFGTGEPPGNTIYF.

This clone was observed a few times. V and J are TRBV6-1 and TRBJ1-1, with TRBD1 as a possible D gene (5 bases). V lost 4 bases and J 1 base, leaving 7 bases between the germline ends. This CDR3 spans 13 amino acids. Germline V gene lookup returns CDR1 MNHNS and CDR2 SASEGT. In DNA, the CDR3 is TGTGCCAGCAGTGGACAGTGGAACACTGAAGCTTTCTTT. Its protein is CASSGQWNTEAFF.

The V call is TRBV7-8, the J call TRBJ2-7; D unresolved. The CDR3 spans 13 residues. Trimming left V 7 bases short and J 3 bases short, with 13 bases between. Per the germline V gene, CDR1 is SGHVS and CDR2 is FQNEAQ. The chain's CDR3 is CASNLGGLYEQYF. CDR3 in DNA: TGTGCCAGCAATTTAGGTGGGCTCTACGAGCAGTACTTC.

Comments on this clone: Other DNA sequences in the same sample also yield this CDR3. This chain connects TRBV13 to TRBJ1-6, with TRBD1 matching over 11 bases. CDR1 is PRHDT and CDR2 is FYEKMQ in the germline V gene (reference sequence). This CDR3 has 17 residues. V lost 4 bases to trimming and J lost 4 bases; unmatched junction nucleotides: 6. Here the CDR3 DNA reads TGTGCCAGCAGCTCCGCCGGGACAGGGGGTTATAATTCACCCCTCCACTTT. It translates to CASSSAGTGGYNSPLHF.

This CDR3 reads CASRGQVIVYGYTF. The CDR3 DNA follows: TGTGCCAGCAGGGGGCAGGTCATTGTCTATGGCTACACCTTC. V and J are TRBV28 and TRBJ1-2; tentatively, D is TRBD1 (5 bases). V was shortened by 6 bases and J by 4 bases, with 15 bases between the two germline ends. Germline CDR1 is MDHEN and CDR2 is SYDVKM. There are 14 residues in the CDR3.

This clone was recorded only once. This sequence joins TRBV18 and TRBJ2-7; a weak D match, TRBD2 (5 bases). The CDR3 totals 15 residues. V dropped 0 bases and J dropped 5 bases, with 14 bases sitting between them. The germline V gene encodes CDR1 KGHSH and CDR2 LQKENI. The CDR3, as DNA: TGTGCCAGCTCACCACCGGCAGGAGGATGGAACGAGCAGTACTTC. This gives the protein CASSPPAGGWNEQYF.